The T cell receptor (beta chain) described here comes from a study of blood T cell repertoires in COVID-19. Study details: From the United States, Italy and Spain came samples of acute and convalescent COVID-19.

TCRdb keeps only in-frame clones here, not all; method: immunoSEQ multiplex PCR. The repertoire holds about 87,000 clones, 70% to 85% seen once, with roughly 3% in the top ten. After removal of 3 bases from V and 5 bases from J, the junction contained 5 bases not matched to a gene. Germline V gives CDR1 SGDLS, CDR2 YYNGEE. The CDR3 is 16 residues long. Seattle's cohort entered during active infection and was followed longitudinally. The sequenced sample consisted of peripheral blood. This TCR was sampled from a woman of 80 years or more with COVID-19, enrolled during active disease. V gene TRBV9 combines with J gene TRBJ2-2; 12 bases map to TRBD1. The CDR3 DNA follows: TGTGCCAGCAGCGCGGGACAGGGGGCGGTGACCGGGGAGCTGTTTTTT. It specifies CASSAGQGAVTGELFF. Full variable domain (remainder filled in from reference TRBV9 and TRBJ2-2): DSGVTQTPKHLITATGQRVTLRCSPRSGDLSVYWYQQSLDQGLQFLIQYYNGEERAKGNILERFSAQQFPDLHSELNLSSLELGDSALYFCASSAGQGAVTGELFFGEGSRLTVL.